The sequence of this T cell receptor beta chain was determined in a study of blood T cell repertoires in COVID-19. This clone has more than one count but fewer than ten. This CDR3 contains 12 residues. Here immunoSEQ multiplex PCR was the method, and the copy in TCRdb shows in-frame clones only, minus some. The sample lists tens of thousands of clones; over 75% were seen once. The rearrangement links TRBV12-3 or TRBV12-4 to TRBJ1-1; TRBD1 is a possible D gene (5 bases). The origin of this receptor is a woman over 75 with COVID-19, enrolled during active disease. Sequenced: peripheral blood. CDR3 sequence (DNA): TGTTCGGGGCGGGGGTTCGGCACTGAAGCTTTCTTT. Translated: CSGRGFGTEAFF.